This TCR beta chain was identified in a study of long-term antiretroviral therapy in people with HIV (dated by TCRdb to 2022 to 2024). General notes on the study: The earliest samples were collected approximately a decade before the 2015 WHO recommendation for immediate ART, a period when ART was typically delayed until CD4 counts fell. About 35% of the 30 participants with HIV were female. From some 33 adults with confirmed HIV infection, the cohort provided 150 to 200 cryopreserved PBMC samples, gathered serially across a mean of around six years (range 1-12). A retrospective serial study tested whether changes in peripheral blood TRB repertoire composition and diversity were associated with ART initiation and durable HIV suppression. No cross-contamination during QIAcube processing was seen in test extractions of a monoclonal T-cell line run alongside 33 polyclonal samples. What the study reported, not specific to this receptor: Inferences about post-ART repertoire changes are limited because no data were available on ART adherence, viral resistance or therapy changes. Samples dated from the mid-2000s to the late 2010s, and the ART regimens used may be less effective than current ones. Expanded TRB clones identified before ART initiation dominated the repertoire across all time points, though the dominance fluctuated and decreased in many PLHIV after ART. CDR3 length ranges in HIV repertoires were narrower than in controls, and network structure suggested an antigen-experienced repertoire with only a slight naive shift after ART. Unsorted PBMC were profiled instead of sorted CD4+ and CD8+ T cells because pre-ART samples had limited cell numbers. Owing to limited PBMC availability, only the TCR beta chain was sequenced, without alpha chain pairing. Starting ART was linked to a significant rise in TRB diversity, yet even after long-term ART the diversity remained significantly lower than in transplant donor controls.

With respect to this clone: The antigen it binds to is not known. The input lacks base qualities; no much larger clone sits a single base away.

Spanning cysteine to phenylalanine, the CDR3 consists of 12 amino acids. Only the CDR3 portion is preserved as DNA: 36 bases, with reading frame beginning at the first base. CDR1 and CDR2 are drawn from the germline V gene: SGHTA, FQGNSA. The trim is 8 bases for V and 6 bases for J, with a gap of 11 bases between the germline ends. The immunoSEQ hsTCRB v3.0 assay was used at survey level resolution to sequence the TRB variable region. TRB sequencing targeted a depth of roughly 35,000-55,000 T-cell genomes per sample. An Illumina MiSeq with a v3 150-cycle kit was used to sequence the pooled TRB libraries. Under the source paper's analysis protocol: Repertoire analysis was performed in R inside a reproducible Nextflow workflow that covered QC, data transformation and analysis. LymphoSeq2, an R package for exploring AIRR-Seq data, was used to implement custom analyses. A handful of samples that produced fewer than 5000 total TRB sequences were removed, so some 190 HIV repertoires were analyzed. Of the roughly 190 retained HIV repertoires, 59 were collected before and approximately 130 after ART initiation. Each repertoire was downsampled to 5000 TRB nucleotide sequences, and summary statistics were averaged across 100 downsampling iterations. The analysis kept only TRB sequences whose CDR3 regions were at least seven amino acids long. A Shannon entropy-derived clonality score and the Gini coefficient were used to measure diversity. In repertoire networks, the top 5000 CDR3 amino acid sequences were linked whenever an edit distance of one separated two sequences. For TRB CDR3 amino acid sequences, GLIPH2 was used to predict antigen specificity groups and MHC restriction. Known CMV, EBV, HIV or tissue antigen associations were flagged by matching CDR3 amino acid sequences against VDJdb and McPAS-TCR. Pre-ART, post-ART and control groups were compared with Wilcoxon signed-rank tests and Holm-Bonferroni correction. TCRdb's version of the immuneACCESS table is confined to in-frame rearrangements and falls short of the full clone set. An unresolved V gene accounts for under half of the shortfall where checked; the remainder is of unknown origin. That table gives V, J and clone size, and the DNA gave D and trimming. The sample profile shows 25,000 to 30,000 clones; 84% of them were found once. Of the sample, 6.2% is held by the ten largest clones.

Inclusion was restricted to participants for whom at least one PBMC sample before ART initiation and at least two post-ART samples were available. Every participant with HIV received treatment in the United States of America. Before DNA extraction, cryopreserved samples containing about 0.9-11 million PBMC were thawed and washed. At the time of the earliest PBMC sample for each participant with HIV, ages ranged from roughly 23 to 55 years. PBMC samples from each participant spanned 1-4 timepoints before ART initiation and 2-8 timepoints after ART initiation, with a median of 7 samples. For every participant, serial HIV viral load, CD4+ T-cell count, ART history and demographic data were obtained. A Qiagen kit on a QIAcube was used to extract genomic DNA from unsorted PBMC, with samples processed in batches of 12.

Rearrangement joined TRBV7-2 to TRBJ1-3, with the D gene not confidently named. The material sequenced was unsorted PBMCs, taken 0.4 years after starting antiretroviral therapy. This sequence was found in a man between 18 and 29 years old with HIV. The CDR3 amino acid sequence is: CASLGNENTIYF. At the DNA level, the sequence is TGTGCCAGCTTGGGGAACGAAAACACCATATATTTT.